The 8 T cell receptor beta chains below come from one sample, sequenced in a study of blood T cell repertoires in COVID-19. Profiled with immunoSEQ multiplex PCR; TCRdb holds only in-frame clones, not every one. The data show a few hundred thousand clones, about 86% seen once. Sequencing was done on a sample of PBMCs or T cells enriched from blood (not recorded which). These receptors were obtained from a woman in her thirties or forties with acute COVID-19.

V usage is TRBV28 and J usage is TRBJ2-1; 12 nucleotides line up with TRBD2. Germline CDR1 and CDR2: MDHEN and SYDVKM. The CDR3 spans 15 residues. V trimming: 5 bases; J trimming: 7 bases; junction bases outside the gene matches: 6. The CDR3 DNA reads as TGTGCCAGCAGTACCGGGACTAGCGGGTTAAATGAGCAGTTCTTC. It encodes CASSTGTSGLNEQFF. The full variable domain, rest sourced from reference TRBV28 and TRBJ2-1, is DVKVTQSSRYLVKRTGEKVFLECVQDMDHENMFWYRQDPGLGLRLIYFSYDVKMKEKGDIPEGYSVSREKKERFSLILESASTNQTSMYLCASSTGTSGLNEQFFGPGTRLTVL.

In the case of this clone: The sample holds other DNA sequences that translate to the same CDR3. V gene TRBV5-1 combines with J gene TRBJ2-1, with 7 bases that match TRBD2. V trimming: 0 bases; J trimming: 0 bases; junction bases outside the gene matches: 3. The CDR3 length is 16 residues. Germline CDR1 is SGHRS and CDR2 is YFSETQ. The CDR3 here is CASSLVAGSSYNEQFF. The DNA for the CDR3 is TGCGCCAGCAGCTTGGTAGCGGGTAGCTCCTACAATGAGCAGTTCTTC.

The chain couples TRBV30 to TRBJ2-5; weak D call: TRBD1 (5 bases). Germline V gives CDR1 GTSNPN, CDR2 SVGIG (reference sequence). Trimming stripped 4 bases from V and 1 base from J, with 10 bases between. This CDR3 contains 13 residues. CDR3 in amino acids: CAWTPGSQETQYF. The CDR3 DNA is TGTGCCTGGACACCAGGGTCCCAAGAGACCCAGTACTTC.

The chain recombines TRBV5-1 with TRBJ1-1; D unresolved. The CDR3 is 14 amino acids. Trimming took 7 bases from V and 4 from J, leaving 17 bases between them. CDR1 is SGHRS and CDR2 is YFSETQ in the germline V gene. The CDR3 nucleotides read TGCGCCAGCTTTAACCGGGAGGAAGGCACTGAAGCTTTCTTT. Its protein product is CASFNREEGTEAFF.

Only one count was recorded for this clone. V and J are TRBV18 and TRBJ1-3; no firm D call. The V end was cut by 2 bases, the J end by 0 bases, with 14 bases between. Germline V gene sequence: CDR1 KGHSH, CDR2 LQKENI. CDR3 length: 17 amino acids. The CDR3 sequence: CASSPERQSFSGNTIYF. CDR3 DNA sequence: TGTGCCAGCTCACCAGAGCGGCAGTCTTTCTCTGGAAACACCATATATTTT.

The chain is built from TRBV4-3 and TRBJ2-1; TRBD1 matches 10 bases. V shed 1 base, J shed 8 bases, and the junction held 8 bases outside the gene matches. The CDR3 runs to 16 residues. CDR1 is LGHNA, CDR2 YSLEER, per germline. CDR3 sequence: CASSQASGTGDDEQFF. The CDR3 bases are TGCGCCAGCAGCCAAGCCTCCGGGACAGGGGATGATGAGCAGTTCTTC.

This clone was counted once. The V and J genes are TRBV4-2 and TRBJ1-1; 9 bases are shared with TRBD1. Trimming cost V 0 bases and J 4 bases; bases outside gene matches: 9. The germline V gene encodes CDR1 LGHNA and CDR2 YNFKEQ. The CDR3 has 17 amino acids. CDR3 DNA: TGTGCCAGCAGCCAAGAAGGGGACAGGGAATGGAGCACTGAAGCTTTCTTT. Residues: CASSQEGDREWSTEAFF.

The CDR3 region is CASTGGAKRGELFF. CDR3 DNA: TGTGCCAGCACCGGCGGGGCTAAGCGGGGGGAGCTGTTTTTT. The chain has TRBV28 and TRBJ2-2; perhaps TRBD2 as D (6 bases). V was shortened by 7 bases and J by 8 bases, with 17 bases between the two germline ends. The length of the CDR3 is 14 residues. CDR1 is MDHEN, CDR2 SYDVKM, per germline.